This T cell receptor beta chain was retrieved from a study of cytomegalovirus exposure and HLA in healthy donors. 60 Vbeta and 13 Jbeta primers were used in PCR. Some clones are missing from TCRdb's copy, which holds only in-frame ones; the method was immunoSEQ multiplex PCR. The table has a few hundred thousand clones, about 75% seen once; the top ten hold around 2%. CDR3 length equals 14 residues. With V trimmed by 8 bases and J by 4 bases, 7 bases remained unmatched. The germline V gene encodes CDR1 SNHLY and CDR2 FYNNEI. This clonotype originated in a man between 18 and 35 years old in good health and CMV-seronegative. The sample taken for sequencing was PBMCs. The chain recombines TRBV2 with TRBJ2-7; 11 bases fit TRBD1. DNA of the CDR3: TGTGCCAGCTCCGGACAGGGGGCTGGGTACGAGCAGTACTTC. It is translated as CASSGQGAGYEQYF. The entire variable domain, with the rest obtained from reference TRBV2 and TRBJ2-7, is as follows: EPEVTQTPSHQVTQMGQEVILRCVPISNHLYFYWYRQILGQKVEFLVSFYNNEISEKSEIFDDQFSVERPDGSNFTLKIRSTKLEDSAMYFCASSGQGAGYEQYFGPGTRLTVT.